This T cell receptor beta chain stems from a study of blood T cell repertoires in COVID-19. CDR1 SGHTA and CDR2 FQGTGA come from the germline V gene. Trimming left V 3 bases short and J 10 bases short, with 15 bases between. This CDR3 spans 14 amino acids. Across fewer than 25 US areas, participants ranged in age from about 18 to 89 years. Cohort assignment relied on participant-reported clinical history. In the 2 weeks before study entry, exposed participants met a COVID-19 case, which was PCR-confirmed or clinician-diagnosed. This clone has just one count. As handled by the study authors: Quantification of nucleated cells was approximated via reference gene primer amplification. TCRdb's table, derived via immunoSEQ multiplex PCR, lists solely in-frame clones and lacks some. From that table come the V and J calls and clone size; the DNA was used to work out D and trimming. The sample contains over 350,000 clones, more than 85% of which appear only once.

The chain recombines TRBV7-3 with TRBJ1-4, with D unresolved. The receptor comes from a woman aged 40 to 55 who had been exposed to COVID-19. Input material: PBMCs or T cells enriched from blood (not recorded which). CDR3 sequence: CASSFYHQAGKLFF. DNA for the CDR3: TGTGCCAGCAGCTTTTACCACCAAGCAGGAAAACTGTTTTTT.